Listed here are 22 T cell receptor beta chains from one sample, sequenced in a study of radiotherapy plus CTLA-4 blockade in lung cancer. TCRdb's table, derived via immunoSEQ multiplex PCR, lists solely in-frame clones and lacks some. Counted here are about 97,000 clones, 65% to 75% occurring once; the ten biggest clones make up around 2.8%. Sample: peripheral blood, taken from a patient treated with radiotherapy plus ipilimumab. All receptors derive from a human donor with non-small cell lung cancer who had a partial response to radiotherapy plus ipilimumab. Some clones in this sample may be carry-over from other donors' samples.

The J gene is TRBJ2-7, the V gene TRBV5-1, with 7 nucleotides matching TRBD1. This CDR3 spans 15 amino acids. CDR1 is SGHRS, CDR2 YFSETQ, per germline. With 4 bases clipped from V and 5 bases from J, the junction kept 12 bases outside the gene matches. In DNA form, the CDR3 reads TGCGCCAGCAGCAACCGACAGGGCCTCCAGAACGAGCAGTACTTC. Translating gives CASSNRQGLQNEQYF.

This sequence joins TRBV5-1 and TRBJ2-5, with 15 bases identical to TRBD2. This CDR3 region has 16 residues. Trimming cost V 4 bases and J 2 bases; bases outside gene matches: 3. Germline CDR1 is SGHRS and CDR2 is YFSETQ. CDR3 amino acids: CASSPGLAGGQETQYF. DNA of the CDR3: TGCGCCAGCAGCCCGGGACTAGCGGGAGGACAAGAGACCCAGTACTTC.

In this sample, this clone turned up a few times. The genes are TRBV12-5 and TRBJ2-5; weak D call: TRBD1 (6 bases). V was cut by 5 bases and J by 5 bases, with 12 bases left in between. The CDR3 spans 13 residues. Germline-derived CDR1 and CDR2 are LGHNT and FRNRAP. The chain's CDR3 is CASGRQDWETQYF. The DNA for the CDR3 is TGTGCTAGTGGTAGACAGGACTGGGAGACCCAGTACTTC.

The J gene is TRBJ2-1, the V gene TRBV19, with 8 bases lining up with TRBD2. Per the germline V gene, CDR1 is LNHDA and CDR2 is SQIVND (reference sequence). The CDR3 runs to 16 residues. The V segment lost 8 bases and the J segment 6 bases; nucleotides outside the gene matches: 15. The CDR3 nucleotides are TGTGCCAGTTCGCTATATACGGGAGGGCCGTCCAATGAGCAGTTCTTC. Amino acids: CASSLYTGGPSNEQFF.

A single count supports this clone. V usage is TRBV7-2 and J usage is TRBJ2-7, with 7 nucleotides matching TRBD2. This CDR3 is built from 15 residues. CDR1 is SGHTA, CDR2 FQGNSA, per germline. The J segment lost 0 bases and the V segment lost 1 base, leaving 3 bases of the junction unmatched. CDR3 sequence reads: CASSLGTSLSYEQYF. The CDR3 bases are TGTGCCAGCAGCTTAGGGACTAGTCTCTCCTACGAGCAGTACTTC.

V is TRBV7-2 and J is TRBJ2-2, with 11 bases matching TRBD2. CDR3 length equals 20 residues. The ends lost 0 bases at V and 6 bases at J; junction bases unmatched: 15. The germline gives CDR1 SGHTA, CDR2 FQGNSA. The CDR3 DNA reads as TGTGCCAGCAGCTTAGCAGGGGGCCTTAGCGGGAGGGCCGGGGCCGGGGAGCTGTTTTTT. The encoded protein is CASSLAGGLSGRAGAGELFF. The variable domain in full, completed from reference TRBV7-2 and TRBJ2-2, reads GAGVSQSPSNKVTEKGKDVELRCDPISGHTALYWYRQSLGQGLEFLIYFQGNSAPDKSGLPSDRFSAERTGGSVSTLTIQRTQQEDSAVYLCASSLAGGLSGRAGAGELFFGEGSRLTVL.

The chain joins TRBV2 to TRBJ1-1; TRBD1 is a possible D gene (6 bases). Per germline, CDR1 SNHLY and CDR2 FYNNEI. CDR3 length: 15 residues. Trimming left V 4 bases short and J 4 bases short, with 16 bases between. In DNA form, the CDR3 reads TGTGCCAGCAGTGCTTCGTCCAGGGGAATCACTGAAGCTTTCTTT. This encodes CASSASSRGITEAFF.

The chain carries TRBV10-1 and TRBJ2-5, with D perhaps TRBD1 (5 bases). The germline CDR1 and CDR2 sequences are WNHNN and SYGVQD (reference sequence). V lost 6 bases to trimming and J lost 5 bases, with 13 bases between them. The CDR3 runs to 13 residues. This chain's CDR3 is CASSLDKWETQYF. The DNA of the CDR3 is TGCGCCAGCAGCCTGGACAAGTGGGAGACCCAGTACTTC.

This clone was observed a few times. The rearrangement uses TRBV2 and TRBJ1-4; D unclear. Germline-derived CDR1 and CDR2 are SNHLY and FYNNEI. The CDR3 has 13 amino acids. The germline V and J ends were trimmed by 0 bases and 10 bases, with 9 bases remaining between them. Written as DNA, the CDR3 is TGTGCCAGCAGTGAAGCGGGCGAGGGAAAACTGTTTTTT. It specifies CASSEAGEGKLFF.

This clone was counted a few times. V is TRBV9 and J is TRBJ2-3; tentatively, D is TRBD1 (6 bases). Germline V lookup: CDR1 SGDLS, CDR2 YYNGEE. The CDR3 is made up of 14 amino acids. Between the trimmed V and J ends, which lost 1 base and 6 bases, there was a span of 12 bases. CDR3 in amino acids: CASSVSGTQDTQYF. In DNA form, the CDR3 reads TGTGCCAGCAGCGTATCGGGGACACAGGATACGCAGTATTTT. Based on the CDR3 plus reference TRBV9 and TRBJ2-3, the full variable domain is DSGVTQTPKHLITATGQRVTLRCSPRSGDLSVYWYQQSLDQGLQFLIQYYNGEERAKGNILERFSAQQFPDLHSELNLSSLELGDSALYFCASSVSGTQDTQYFGPGTRLTVL.

This clone occurred a few times. CDR3 protein: CSAGTGPGNTIYF. In nucleotides, the CDR3 is TGCAGCGCAGGGACAGGACCTGGAAACACCATATATTTT. The V and J genes are TRBV29-1 and TRBJ1-3; TRBD1 matches 8 bases. The germline V gene encodes CDR1 SQVTM and CDR2 ANQGSEA. Trimming took 7 bases from V and 2 from J; bases not matched to a gene: 4. The CDR3 sequence is 13 residues long. Looking up the rest from reference TRBV29-1 and TRBJ1-3 gives the full variable domain: SAVISQKPSRDICQRGTSLTIQCQVDSQVTMMFWYRQQPGQSLTLIATANQGSEATYESGFVIDKFPISRPNLTFSTLTVSNMSPEDSSIYLCSAGTGPGNTIYFGEGSWLTVV.

In its sample, this clone was seen once. V is TRBV19 and J is TRBJ1-1, with D perhaps matching TRBD1 (5 bases). Trimming removed 2 bases at V and 5 bases at J, with 12 bases between. The length of the CDR3 is 14 residues. Germline V gives CDR1 LNHDA, CDR2 SQIVND (reference sequence). CDR3 bases: TGTGCCAGTAGTATATCCAGGGAAGGAACTGAAGCTTTCTTT. Translating gives CASSISREGTEAFF. Full variable domain (missing parts from reference TRBV19 and TRBJ1-1): DGGITQSPKYLFRKEGQNVTLSCEQNLNHDAMYWYRQDPGQGLRLIYYSQIVNDFQKGDIAEGYSVSREKKESFPLTVTSAQKNPTAFYLCASSISREGTEAFFGQGTRLTVV.

J is TRBJ2-7 and V is TRBV6-6; weak D call: TRBD1 (6 bases). Germline CDR1 MNHNY, CDR2 SVGAGI (reference sequence). This CDR3 is 14 amino acids long. Trimming shortened V by 5 bases and J by 6 bases, and 17 bases separated the two germline ends. The DNA of the CDR3 is TGTGCCAGCAGTAACAGGGCGTCCGGTGGCGAGCAGTACTTC. Protein: CASSNRASGGEQYF.

This clone was detected once. The chain combines TRBV19 with TRBJ1-2; the match to TRBD1 covers 9 bases. V dropped 3 bases and J dropped 8; count of bases not matched to a gene: 16. From germline, CDR1 is LNHDA and CDR2 SQIVND (reference sequence). This CDR3 comprises 17 residues. The CDR3, as DNA: TGTGCCAGTAGTATGGGGACAGGGCGCTTCTCGGCGGGGGGCTACACCTTC. Translation gives CASSMGTGRFSAGGYTF.

This rearrangement joins TRBV7-2 to TRBJ1-6, with D possibly being TRBD1 (6 bases). The CDR3 contains 14 residues. Trimming shortened V by 3 bases and J by 11 bases, and 14 bases separated the two germline ends. Germline V gene sequence: CDR1 SGHTA, CDR2 FQGNSA. The CDR3 DNA is TGTGCCAGCAGCTTCAGGGAGGGGGTAACACCCCTCCACTTT. It codes for CASSFREGVTPLHF. The full variable domain, with the rest looked up from reference TRBV7-2 and TRBJ1-6, is GAGVSQSPSNKVTEKGKDVELRCDPISGHTALYWYRQSLGQGLEFLIYFQGNSAPDKSGLPSDRFSAERTGGSVSTLTIQRTQQEDSAVYLCASSFREGVTPLHFGNGTRLTVT.

The chain has TRBV19 and TRBJ1-5; TRBD1 might be the D (5 bases). Germline loops: CDR1 LNHDA, CDR2 SQIVND (reference sequence). The V end lost 0 bases, the J end lost 2 bases, and 11 bases lay between the germline ends. CDR3 length equals 16 residues. Here the CDR3 DNA reads TGTGCCAGTAGTATAGATCAGGGAAGGCGCAATCAGCCCCAGCATTTT. Protein product: CASSIDQGRRNQPQHF.

The chain recombines TRBV11-2 with TRBJ2-7; D is ambiguous. The CDR3 spans 11 residues. The germline V gene has CDR1 SGHAT and CDR2 FQNNGV. V was shortened by 1 base and J by 4 bases, with 2 bases between the two germline ends. CDR3 protein: CASSLAYEQYF. The CDR3 coding sequence is TGTGCCAGCAGCTTAGCGTACGAGCAGTACTTC.

This chain joins TRBV19 and TRBJ2-7; tentative D call: TRBD2 (6 bases). Per the germline V gene, CDR1 is LNHDA and CDR2 is SQIVND (reference sequence). This CDR3 region has 12 residues. Trimming pared 4 bases from V and 3 bases from J, leaving 7 bases between. Written as DNA, the CDR3 is TGTGCCAGTAGTAGCGGGATCTACGAGCAGTACTTC. Translation gives CASSSGIYEQYF.

A single count supports this clone. The rearrangement joins TRBV4-3 to TRBJ1-2; D may be TRBD1 (6 bases). CDR3 length equals 15 residues. Germline values: CDR1 LGHNA, CDR2 YSLEER. Deletions cut 0 bases from V and 5 bases from J, with 13 bases between. The CDR3 DNA is TGCGCCAGCAGCCAAGATGTAGTCGACAGGTATGGCTACACCTTC. It translates to CASSQDVVDRYGYTF.

The rearrangement joins TRBV5-5 to TRBJ1-6; no clear D gene. Germline lookup yields CDR1 SGHKS and CDR2 YYEKEE (reference sequence). Between the trimmed V and J ends, which lost 2 bases and 10 bases, there was a span of 19 bases. The CDR3 runs 16 residues. In DNA, the CDR3 is TGTGCCAGCAGCTTTAGTGGGGATATGGGGAGGTCACCCCTCCACTTT. Residues: CASSFSGDMGRSPLHF.

The gene calls are TRBV28 and TRBJ2-5, with 8 positions matching TRBD1. CDR1 MDHEN and CDR2 SYDVKM come from the germline V gene. This CDR3 has 14 residues. V lost 4 bases, J lost 5 bases, and 6 bases stayed unmatched. The CDR3 is CASSSGQGVETQYF. DNA of the CDR3: TGTGCCAGCAGTTCAGGACAGGGAGTTGAGACCCAGTACTTC.

V is TRBV6-5 and J is TRBJ1-1; D may be TRBD1 (6 bases). Trimming pared 4 bases from V and 1 base from J, leaving 16 bases between. The CDR3 length is 16 residues. Looked up from germline, CDR1 is MNHEY and CDR2 is SVGAGI. The CDR3 bases are TGTGCCAGCAGTTCCTCCGGGACAAGGAAGAACACTGAAGCTTTCTTT. Translated: CASSSSGTRKNTEAFF.